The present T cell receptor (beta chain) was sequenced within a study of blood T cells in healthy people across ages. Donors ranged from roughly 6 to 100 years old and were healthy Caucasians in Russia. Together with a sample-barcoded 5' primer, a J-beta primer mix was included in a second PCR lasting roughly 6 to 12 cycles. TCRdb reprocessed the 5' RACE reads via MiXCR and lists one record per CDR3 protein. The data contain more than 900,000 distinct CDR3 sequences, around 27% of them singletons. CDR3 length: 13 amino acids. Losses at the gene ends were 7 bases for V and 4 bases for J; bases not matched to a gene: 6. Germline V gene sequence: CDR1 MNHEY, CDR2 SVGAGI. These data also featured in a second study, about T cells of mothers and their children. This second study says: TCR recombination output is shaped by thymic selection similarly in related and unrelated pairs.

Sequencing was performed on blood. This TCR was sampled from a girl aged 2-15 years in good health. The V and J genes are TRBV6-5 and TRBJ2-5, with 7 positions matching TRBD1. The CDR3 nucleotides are TGTGCCAGCACCATGACAGGGATAGAGACCCAGTACTTC. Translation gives CASTMTGIETQYF.